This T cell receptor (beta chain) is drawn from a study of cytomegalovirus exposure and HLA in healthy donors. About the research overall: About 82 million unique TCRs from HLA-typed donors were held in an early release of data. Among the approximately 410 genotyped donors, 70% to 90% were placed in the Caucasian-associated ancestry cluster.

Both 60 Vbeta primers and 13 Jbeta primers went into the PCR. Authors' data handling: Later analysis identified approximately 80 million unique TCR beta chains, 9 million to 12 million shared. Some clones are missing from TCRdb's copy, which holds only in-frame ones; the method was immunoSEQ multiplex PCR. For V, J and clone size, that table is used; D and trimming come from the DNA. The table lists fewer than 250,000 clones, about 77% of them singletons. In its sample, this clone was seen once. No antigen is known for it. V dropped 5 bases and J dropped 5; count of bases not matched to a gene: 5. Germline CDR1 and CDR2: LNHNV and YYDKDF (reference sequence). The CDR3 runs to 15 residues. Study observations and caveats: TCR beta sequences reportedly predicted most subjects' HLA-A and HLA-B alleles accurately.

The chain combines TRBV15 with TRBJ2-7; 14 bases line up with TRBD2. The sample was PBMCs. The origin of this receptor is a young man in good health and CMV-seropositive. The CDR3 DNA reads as TGTGCCACCAGCGGAAGACTAGCGGGAGGGGACGAGCAGTACTTC. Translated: CATSGRLAGGDEQYF.